The 32 T cell receptor beta chains in this list originate from one sample, sequenced in a study of OX40 agonist ivuxolimab in advanced cancers. Sequencing was performed with immunoSEQ multiplex PCR; in TCRdb, only in-frame clones are kept and a portion is missing. The sample has roughly 88,000 clones; more than 70% are singletons. Sequences were derived from CD4+ or CD8+ T cells sorted from blood, sampled in a trial of the OX40 agonist ivuxolimab. These receptors were taken from an adult with an advanced solid tumor such as melanoma, head and neck, liver or kidney cancer.

The CDR3 coding sequence is TGCGCCAGCAGCCAAGAGCTGGCTCTGAACACTGAAGCTTTCTTT. Translation gives CASSQELALNTEAFF. The rearrangement joins TRBV4-1 to TRBJ1-1, with D hard to call. V was cut by 0 bases and J by 0 bases, with 8 bases left in between. CDR1 is MGHRA, CDR2 YSYEKL, per germline. The CDR3 sequence is 15 residues long.

The chain combines TRBV28 with TRBJ1-2, with TRBD1 as a possible D gene (6 bases). The germline CDR1 and CDR2 sequences are MDHEN and SYDVKM. Trimming took 5 bases from V and 5 from J, leaving 15 bases between them. This CDR3 is 14 amino acids long. The CDR3 region has the DNA TGTGCCAGCAGTCCGGTGGGGGGCTGGTATGGCTACACCTTC. Protein sequence: CASSPVGGWYGYTF.

The chain links TRBV27 to TRBJ2-7, with TRBD2 matching 14 bases. J lost 2 bases, V lost 6 bases, and 9 bases had no gene match. The CDR3 contains 17 residues. Germline V gene lookup returns CDR1 MNHEY and CDR2 SMNVEV (reference sequence). The chain's CDR3 is CASRGGLAGVRTYEQYF. The CDR3 coding sequence is TGTGCCAGCAGGGGGGGACTAGCGGGAGTGAGGACCTACGAGCAGTACTTC.

The CDR3 nucleotides read TGTGCCAGCAGTTTTCATAGAGGGGACGGGCAGTTCTTC. As protein: CASSFHRGDGQFF. This rearrangement joins TRBV27 to TRBJ2-1, with D tentatively TRBD1 or TRBD2 (5 bases each). From germline, CDR1 is MNHEY and CDR2 SMNVEV (reference sequence). Trimming left V 3 bases short and J 12 bases short, with 15 bases between. This CDR3 contains 13 residues.

V gene TRBV7-8 combines with J gene TRBJ2-1; D is undetermined. The CDR3 loop spans 14 amino acids. CDR1 SGHVS and CDR2 FQNEAQ come from the germline V gene. Trimming left V 5 bases short and J 1 base short, with 9 bases between. CDR3 nucleotides: TGTGCCAGCAGCCCTATTGGATCCTACAATGAGCAGTTCTTC. The encoded protein is CASSPIGSYNEQFF.

This chain uses TRBV7-2 with TRBJ1-1, with D possibly being TRBD1 (6 bases). The germline gives CDR1 SGHTA, CDR2 FQGNSA. The CDR3 runs to 17 residues. The V end was cut by 5 bases, the J end by 0 bases, with 19 bases between. CDR3 sequence reads: CASSLLTGRGVNTEAFF. DNA of the CDR3: TGTGCCAGCAGCCTATTGACAGGCCGTGGGGTGAACACTGAAGCTTTCTTT.

This chain uses TRBV10-3 with TRBJ2-3; a weak D match, TRBD2 (5 bases). Trimming took off 3 bases at V and 0 bases at J, with 7 bases between the two ends. The CDR3 sequence is 14 residues long. CDR1 ENHRY and CDR2 SYGVKD come from the germline V gene. As DNA, the CDR3 is TGTGCCATCAGTGACTCGGGGAGCACAGATACGCAGTATTTT. Translated: CAISDSGSTDTQYF.

The V call is TRBV20-1, the J call TRBJ1-2; D is undetermined. This CDR3 is built from 11 residues. The ends were cut back, 4 bases at V and 14 bases at J, with 17 bases in the middle. Germline V gene lookup returns CDR1 DFQATT and CDR2 SNEGSKA (reference sequence). CDR3 DNA: TGCAGTGCTATCACGGCCGACATTCAGACCTTC. Translating gives CSAITADIQTF.

The chain recombines TRBV5-1 with TRBJ2-1; maybe TRBD1 (5 bases). The germline V gene has CDR1 SGHRS and CDR2 YFSETQ. Trimming took off 2 bases at V and 4 bases at J, with 10 bases between the two ends. This CDR3 is built from 14 residues. The CDR3 DNA is TGCGCCAGCAGCTTTGATTACAGGTACAATGAGCAGTTCTTC. It codes for CASSFDYRYNEQFF. Based on the CDR3 plus reference TRBV5-1 and TRBJ2-1, the full variable domain is KAGVTQTPRYLIKTRGQQVTLSCSPISGHRSVSWYQQTPGQGLQFLFEYFSETQRNKGNFPGRFSGRQFSNSRSEMNVSTLELGDSALYLCASSFDYRYNEQFFGPGTRLTVL.

The CDR3: CASSVGSLAGEKLFF. DNA of the CDR3: TGTGCCAGCAGTGTAGGGTCCCTCGCAGGGGAAAAACTGTTTTTT. The gene calls are TRBV2 and TRBJ1-4, with a weak D call TRBD1 (5 bases). Trimming removed 4 bases at V and 8 bases at J, with 17 bases between. The CDR3 sequence is 15 residues long. Germline-derived CDR1 and CDR2 are SNHLY and FYNNEI.

This chain connects TRBV19 to TRBJ2-3; D gene unclear. Germline CDR1 is LNHDA and CDR2 is SQIVND (reference sequence). Trimming removed 2 bases from V and 8 bases from J, with 14 bases in between. This CDR3 spans 14 amino acids. The DNA of the CDR3 is TGTGCCAGTAGTATACCAGTTTTGTTAGCTACGCAGTATTTT. This translates into CASSIPVLLATQYF.

The chain recombines TRBV5-1 with TRBJ2-5; tentatively, D is TRBD2 (5 bases). This CDR3 contains 17 residues. CDR1 and CDR2 (germline): SGHRS, YFSETQ. Trimming shortened V by 2 bases and J by 1 base, and 18 bases separated the two germline ends. The CDR3 sequence: CASSFTEAGYFQETQYF. The CDR3 nucleotides are TGCGCCAGCAGCTTTACTGAGGCGGGTTACTTCCAAGAGACCCAGTACTTC.

This chain uses TRBV27 with TRBJ2-5; TRBD1 matches 10 bases. Per germline, CDR1 MNHEY and CDR2 SMNVEV (reference sequence). The CDR3 loop spans 16 amino acids. V was clipped by 5 bases and J by 5 bases; unmatched bases: 11. The DNA of the CDR3 is TGTGCCAGCAGTCCGACCTCGACAGGGGGCAGGGAGACCCAGTACTTC. Its protein is CASSPTSTGGRETQYF.

The chain combines TRBV9 with TRBJ1-5; D unresolved. CDR1 is SGDLS, CDR2 YYNGEE, per germline. The V end lost 5 bases, the J end lost 7 bases, and 16 bases lay between the germline ends. The CDR3 has 14 residues. This CDR3 is CASSGLGEDQPQHF. The CDR3 DNA follows: TGTGCCAGCAGTGGCTTGGGCGAGGACCAGCCCCAGCATTTT. Complete variable domain (other parts from reference TRBV9 and TRBJ1-5): DSGVTQTPKHLITATGQRVTLRCSPRSGDLSVYWYQQSLDQGLQFLIQYYNGEERAKGNILERFSAQQFPDLHSELNLSSLELGDSALYFCASSGLGEDQPQHFGDGTRLSIL.

The chain employs TRBV9 and TRBJ2-7; 9 bases are shared with TRBD2. CDR1 and CDR2 (germline): SGDLS, YYNGEE. V trimming: 2 bases; J trimming: 0 bases; junction bases outside the gene matches: 3. This CDR3 is built from 15 residues. The CDR3 loop is CASSVLAGSSYEQYF. CDR3 DNA sequence: TGTGCCAGCAGCGTCCTAGCGGGAAGCTCCTACGAGCAGTACTTC.

The chain carries TRBV6-5 and TRBJ2-7; 8 nucleotides line up with TRBD1. Trimming cost V 5 bases and J 6 bases; bases outside gene matches: 6. CDR1 is MNHEY and CDR2 is SVGAGI in the germline V gene. The CDR3 runs to 13 residues. For the CDR3, the DNA is TGTGCCAGCAGTCTAGACAGGGGACGCGAGCAGTACTTC. Translating it yields CASSLDRGREQYF.

The chain carries TRBV9 and TRBJ2-3, with D hard to call. The CDR3 loop spans 16 amino acids. CDR1 SGDLS and CDR2 YYNGEE come from the germline V gene. V was trimmed by 3 bases and J by 0 bases, leaving 14 bases between them. CDR3: CASSGAAGVSTDTQYF. The CDR3 DNA reads as TGTGCCAGCAGCGGGGCCGCAGGAGTTAGCACAGATACGCAGTATTTT.

The chain has TRBV11-3 and TRBJ2-2; D gene uncertain. Germline values: CDR1 SGHNT, CDR2 YENEEA. CDR3 length: 14 residues. V was cut by 4 bases and J by 4 bases, with 10 bases left in between. CDR3 DNA sequence: TGTGCCAGCAGCTCCTCATCGGGCACCGGGGAGCTGTTTTTT. Translated, it gives CASSSSSGTGELFF.

Here the CDR3 DNA reads TGCGCCAGCAGCTGGGGTTCGGGCACTGAAGCTTTCTTT. This codes for CASSWGSGTEAFF. J is TRBJ1-1 and V is TRBV5-1; D unclear. CDR1 is SGHRS, CDR2 YFSETQ, per germline. With 3 bases removed from V and 4 bases from J, the gap between germline ends came to 10 bases. The CDR3 sequence is 13 residues long.

The chain has TRBV29-1 and TRBJ1-1; TRBD1 might be the D (6 bases). V lost 6 bases to trimming and J lost 1 base, with 15 bases between them. The CDR3 runs 14 residues. Germline-derived CDR1 and CDR2 are SQVTM and ANQGSEA. This CDR3 is CSVRMGGANTEAFF. The CDR3 DNA sequence: TGCAGCGTCCGAATGGGGGGGGCGAACACTGAAGCTTTCTTT.

This sequence joins TRBV2 and TRBJ1-2; possibly TRBD1 for D (5 bases). CDR3 length equals 15 residues. Germline-derived CDR1 and CDR2 are SNHLY and FYNNEI. V was cut by 1 base and J by 8 bases, with 17 bases left in between. The CDR3 DNA reads TGTGCCAGCAGTGAAGTTAGAGGGGCGGTAGAAGGCTACACCTTC. Encoded protein: CASSEVRGAVEGYTF.

This clone came up a few times. The CDR3 loop reads CASILYGQETQYF. DNA for the CDR3: TGTGCCAGCATTCTCTACGGCCAAGAGACCCAGTACTTC. This chain uses TRBV2 with TRBJ2-5, with unresolved D. Germline CDR1 and CDR2: SNHLY and FYNNEI. V lost 7 bases to trimming and J lost 1 base, with 10 bases between them. There are 13 residues in the CDR3.

V and J are TRBV4-2 and TRBJ2-1; 8 bases line up with TRBD1. The CDR3 length is 16 residues. The germline gives CDR1 LGHNA, CDR2 YNFKEQ. Germline trimming cut 3 bases from V and 4 bases from J; bases unmatched to any gene: 8. The CDR3 coding sequence is TGTGCCAGCAGCCAGGTCGGGACAGGTGATTACAATGAGCAGTTCTTC. It yields the protein CASSQVGTGDYNEQFF.

V and J are TRBV19 and TRBJ1-5; a possible D gene is TRBD1 (5 bases). V lost 3 bases and J 2 bases, leaving 11 bases between the germline ends. Germline V lookup: CDR1 LNHDA, CDR2 SQIVND (reference sequence). There are 15 residues in the CDR3. Here the CDR3 reads CASSMGQGGNQPQHF. The DNA for the CDR3 is TGTGCCAGTAGTATGGGGCAGGGTGGCAATCAGCCCCAGCATTTT. The full variable domain, with the rest looked up from reference TRBV19 and TRBJ1-5, is DGGITQSPKYLFRKEGQNVTLSCEQNLNHDAMYWYRQDPGQGLRLIYYSQIVNDFQKGDIAEGYSVSREKKESFPLTVTSAQKNPTAFYLCASSMGQGGNQPQHFGDGTRLSIL.

The chain employs TRBV7-7 and TRBJ2-2, with 10 bases fitting TRBD2. V gave up 8 bases and J gave up 4 bases; unmatched junction bases: 10. CDR1 and CDR2 (germline): SSHAT, FNYEAQ (reference sequence). This CDR3 spans 16 amino acids. Here the CDR3 DNA reads TGTGCCAGCCAACTGGGGCTAGCGGGAGTCACCGGGGAGCTGTTTTTT. This encodes CASQLGLAGVTGELFF.

The chain couples TRBV10-3 to TRBJ1-1; TRBD1 aligns across 8 bases. The CDR3 contains 15 residues. Germline CDR1 reads ENHRY; CDR2 reads SYGVKD. J lost 1 base, V lost 3 bases, and 4 bases had no gene match. CDR3 loop: CAISEPGQANTEAFF. The DNA for the CDR3 is TGTGCCATCAGTGAACCGGGACAGGCGAACACTGAAGCTTTCTTT.

The rearrangement joins TRBV5-1 to TRBJ1-1, with D possibly TRBD1 on 5 matching bases. The CDR3 loop spans 14 amino acids. CDR1 is SGHRS, CDR2 YFSETQ, per germline. V dropped 0 bases and J dropped 3 bases, with 9 bases sitting between them. In DNA form, the CDR3 reads TGCGCCAGCAGCTTGGACTTGGGGGACACTGAAGCTTTCTTT. Residues: CASSLDLGDTEAFF. The whole variable domain, filled in from reference TRBV5-1 and TRBJ1-1, reads KAGVTQTPRYLIKTRGQQVTLSCSPISGHRSVSWYQQTPGQGLQFLFEYFSETQRNKGNFPGRFSGRQFSNSRSEMNVSTLELGDSALYLCASSLDLGDTEAFFGQGTRLTVV.

The rearrangement links TRBV28 to TRBJ1-6; D is ambiguous. V was pared by 3 bases and J by 4 bases, with 10 bases between. Germline CDR1 is MDHEN and CDR2 is SYDVKM. The CDR3 contains 15 residues. In DNA, the CDR3 is TGTGCCAGCAGTTTTTCAAGTGTTTATAATTCACCCCTCCACTTT. This encodes CASSFSSVYNSPLHF.

The chain has TRBV10-3 and TRBJ2-3; D possibly corresponds to TRBD1 (5 bases). The CDR3 has 13 residues. V was shortened by 7 bases and J by 3 bases, with 11 bases between the two germline ends. CDR1 is ENHRY and CDR2 is SYGVKD in the germline V gene. The CDR3 is CAITRGMTDTQYF. The CDR3 DNA sequence: TGTGCCATCACTAGGGGTATGACAGATACGCAGTATTTT.

J is TRBJ2-2 and V is TRBV5-4; D remains ambiguous. The CDR3 covers 15 residues. The V and J ends lost 0 bases and 1 base respectively, with 7 bases between them. Per the germline V gene, CDR1 is SGHNT and CDR2 is YYREEE (reference sequence). CDR3 sequence (DNA): TGTGCCAGCAGCTTGGTTCAGAAGAACACCGGGGAGCTGTTTTTT. Amino acid sequence: CASSLVQKNTGELFF.

The V call is TRBV5-1, the J call TRBJ1-1; TRBD1 might be the D (5 bases). The CDR3 is made up of 13 amino acids. The germline V gene encodes CDR1 SGHRS and CDR2 YFSETQ. Between the trimmed V and J ends, which lost 7 bases and 5 bases, there was a span of 15 bases. CDR3 region: CASGLTEETEAFF. The CDR3 DNA follows: TGCGCCAGCGGACTGACAGAGGAGACTGAAGCTTTCTTT.

The V gene is TRBV5-1, the J gene TRBJ2-3; 7 bases map to TRBD2. The CDR3 is made up of 17 amino acids. Germline V gene sequence: CDR1 SGHRS, CDR2 YFSETQ. V shed 4 bases and J 2 bases; nucleotides not matched to a gene: 13. Written as DNA, the CDR3 is TGCGCCAGCAGCGCCCCCCCTTCGACTAGCCTCACAGATACGCAGTATTTT. This translates into CASSAPPSTSLTDTQYF. Combining the CDR3 with reference TRBV5-1 and TRBJ2-3 gives the whole variable domain KAGVTQTPRYLIKTRGQQVTLSCSPISGHRSVSWYQQTPGQGLQFLFEYFSETQRNKGNFPGRFSGRQFSNSRSEMNVSTLELGDSALYLCASSAPPSTSLTDTQYFGPGTRLTVL.